This TCR beta chain was observed in a study of control samples from healthy donors and cancer patients. This clone was counted a few times. Trimming removed 2 bases at V and 8 bases at J, with 9 bases between. Germline V gene lookup returns CDR1 SEHNR and CDR2 FQNEAQ (reference sequence). The CDR3 runs 12 residues. The protocol was immunoSEQ multiplex PCR, while the TCRdb copy is restricted to in-frame clones and leaves out a portion. The table includes 95,000 to 130,000 clones, around 89% detected once. Sequenced sample: blood. The sequence derives from a woman in her 70s in good health. The chain has TRBV7-9 and TRBJ1-1; unclear D gene. DNA of the CDR3: TGTGCCAGCAGCTTATTGGTGGGGGAAGCTTTCTTT. Its translation is CASSLLVGEAFF.